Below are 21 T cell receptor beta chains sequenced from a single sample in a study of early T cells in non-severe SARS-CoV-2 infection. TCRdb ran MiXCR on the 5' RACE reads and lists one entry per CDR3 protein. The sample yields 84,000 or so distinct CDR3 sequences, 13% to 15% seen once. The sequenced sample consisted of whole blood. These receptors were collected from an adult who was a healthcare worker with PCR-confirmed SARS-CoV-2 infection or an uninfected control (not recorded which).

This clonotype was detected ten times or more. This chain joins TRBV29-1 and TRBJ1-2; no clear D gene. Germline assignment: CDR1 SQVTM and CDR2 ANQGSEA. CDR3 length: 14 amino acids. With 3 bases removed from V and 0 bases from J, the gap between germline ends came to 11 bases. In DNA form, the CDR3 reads TGCAGCGTTGACGGCGGCTCTCCTAACTATGGCTACACCTTC. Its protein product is CSVDGGSPNYGYTF.

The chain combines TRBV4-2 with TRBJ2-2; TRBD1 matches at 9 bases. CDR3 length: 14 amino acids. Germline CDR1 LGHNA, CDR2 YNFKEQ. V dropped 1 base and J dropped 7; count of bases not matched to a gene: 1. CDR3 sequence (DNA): TGTGCCAGCAGCCAAGGGACAGGGGTCGGGGAGCTGTTTTTT. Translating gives CASSQGTGVGELFF.

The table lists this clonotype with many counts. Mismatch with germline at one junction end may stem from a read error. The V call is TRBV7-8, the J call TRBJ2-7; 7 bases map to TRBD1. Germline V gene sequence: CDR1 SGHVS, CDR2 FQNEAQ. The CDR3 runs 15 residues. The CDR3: CASSPRQGPSYEQYF. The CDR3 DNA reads TGCGCCAGCAGCCCGCGACAGGGTCCCTCCTACGAGCAGTACTTC.

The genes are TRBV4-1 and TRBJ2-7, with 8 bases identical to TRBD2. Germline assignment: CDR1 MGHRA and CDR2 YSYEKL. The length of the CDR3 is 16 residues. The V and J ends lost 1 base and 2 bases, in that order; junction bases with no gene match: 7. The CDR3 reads CASSQGLGGATYEQYF. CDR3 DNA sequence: TGCGCCAGCAGCCAAGGGCTCGGGGGGGCGACCTACGAGCAGTACTTC.

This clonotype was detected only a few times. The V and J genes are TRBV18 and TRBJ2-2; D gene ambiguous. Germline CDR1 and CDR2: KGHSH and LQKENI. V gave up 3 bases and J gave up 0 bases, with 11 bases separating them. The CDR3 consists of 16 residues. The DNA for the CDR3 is TGTGCCAGCTCACCGGCACGACTGACGAACACCGGGGAGCTGTTTTTT. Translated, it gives CASSPARLTNTGELFF.

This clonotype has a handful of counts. The CDR3 region is CASSDPTGGNEAFF. The CDR3 bases are TGTGCCAGCAGTGACCCGACAGGGGGTAATGAAGCTTTCTTT. The chain employs TRBV6-1 and TRBJ1-1, with TRBD1 identical over 9 bases. This CDR3 region has 14 residues. Germline lookup yields CDR1 MNHNS and CDR2 SASEGT. The V and J ends lost 3 bases and 7 bases, in that order; junction bases with no gene match: 6.

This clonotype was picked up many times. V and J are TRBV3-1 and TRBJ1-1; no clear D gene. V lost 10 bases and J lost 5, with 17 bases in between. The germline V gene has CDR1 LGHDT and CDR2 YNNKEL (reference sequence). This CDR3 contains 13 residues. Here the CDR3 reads CATSEARETEAFF. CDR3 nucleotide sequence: TGTGCCACCTCCGAAGCACGGGAAACTGAAGCTTTCTTT.

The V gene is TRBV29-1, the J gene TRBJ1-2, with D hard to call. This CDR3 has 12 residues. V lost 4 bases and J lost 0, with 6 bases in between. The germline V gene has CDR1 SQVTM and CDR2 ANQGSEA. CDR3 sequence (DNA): TGCAGCGTTGGCGGGGCTAACTATGGCTACACCTTC. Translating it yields CSVGGANYGYTF.

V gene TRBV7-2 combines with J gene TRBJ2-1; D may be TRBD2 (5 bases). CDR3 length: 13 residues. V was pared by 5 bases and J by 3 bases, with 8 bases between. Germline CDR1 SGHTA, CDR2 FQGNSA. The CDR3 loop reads CASSLDYYNEQFF. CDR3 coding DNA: TGTGCCAGCAGCCTCGACTACTACAATGAGCAGTTCTTC.

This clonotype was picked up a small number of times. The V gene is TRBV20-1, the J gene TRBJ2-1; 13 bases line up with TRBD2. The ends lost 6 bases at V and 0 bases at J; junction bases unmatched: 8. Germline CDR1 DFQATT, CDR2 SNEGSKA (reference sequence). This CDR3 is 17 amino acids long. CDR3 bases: TGCAGTGCCAAGACTAGCGGGGGGCCCTACTCCTACAATGAGCAGTTCTTC. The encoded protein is CSAKTSGGPYSYNEQFF.

CDR3 coding DNA: TGTGCCAGCAGCTTAGACAGGGTCTATGGCTACACCTTC. Encoded protein: CASSLDRVYGYTF. The chain couples TRBV11-2 to TRBJ1-2; tentative D call: TRBD1 (5 bases). V was trimmed by 0 bases and J by 4 bases, leaving 6 bases between them. Germline V gene data show CDR1 as SGHAT and CDR2 as FQNNGV. The CDR3 runs 13 residues. The full variable domain, in which reference TRBV11-2 and TRBJ1-2 provide the parts outside the CDR3, is EAGVAQSPRYKIIEKRQSVAFWCNPISGHATLYWYQQILGQGPKLLIQFQNNGVVDDSQLPKDRFSAERLKGVDSTLKIQPAKLEDSAVYLCASSLDRVYGYTFGSGTRLTVV.

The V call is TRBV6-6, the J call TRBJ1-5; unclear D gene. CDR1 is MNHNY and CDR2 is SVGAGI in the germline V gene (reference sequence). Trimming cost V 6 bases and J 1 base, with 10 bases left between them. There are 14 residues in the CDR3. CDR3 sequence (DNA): TGTGCCAGCAGCCCTACAGCGAGCAATCAGCCCCAGCATTTT. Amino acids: CASSPTASNQPQHF.

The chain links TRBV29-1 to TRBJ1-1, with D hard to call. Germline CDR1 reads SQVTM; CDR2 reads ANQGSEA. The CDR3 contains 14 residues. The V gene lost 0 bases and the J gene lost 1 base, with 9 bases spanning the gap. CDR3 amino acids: CSVEDQRRNTEAFF. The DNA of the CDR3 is TGCAGCGTTGAAGATCAACGGAGGAACACTGAAGCTTTCTTT.

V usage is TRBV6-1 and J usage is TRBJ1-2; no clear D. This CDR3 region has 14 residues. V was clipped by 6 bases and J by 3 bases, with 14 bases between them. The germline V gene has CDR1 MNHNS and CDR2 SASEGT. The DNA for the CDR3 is TGTGCCAGCAGCCCCGCGGGTAGTGACTATGGCTACACCTTC. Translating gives CASSPAGSDYGYTF.

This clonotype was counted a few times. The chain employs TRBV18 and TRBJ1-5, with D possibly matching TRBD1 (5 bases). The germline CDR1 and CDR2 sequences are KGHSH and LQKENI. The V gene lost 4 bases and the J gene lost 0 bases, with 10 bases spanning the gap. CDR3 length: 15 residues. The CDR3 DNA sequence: TGTGCCAGCTCACAACGACAGCTTAGCAATCAGCCCCAGCATTTT. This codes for CASSQRQLSNQPQHF.

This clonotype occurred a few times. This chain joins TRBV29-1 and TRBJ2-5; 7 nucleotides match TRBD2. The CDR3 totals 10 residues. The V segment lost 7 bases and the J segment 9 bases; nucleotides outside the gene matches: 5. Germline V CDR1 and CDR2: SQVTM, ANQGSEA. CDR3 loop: CSAGEGPQYF. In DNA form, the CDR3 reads TGCAGCGCCGGGGAGGGCCCCCAGTACTTC.

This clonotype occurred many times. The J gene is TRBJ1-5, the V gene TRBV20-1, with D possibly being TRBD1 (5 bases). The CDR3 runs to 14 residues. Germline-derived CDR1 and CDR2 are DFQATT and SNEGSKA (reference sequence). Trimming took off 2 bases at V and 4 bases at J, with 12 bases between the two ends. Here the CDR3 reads CSARPQGGNQPQHF. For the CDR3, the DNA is TGCAGTGCTAGACCCCAGGGAGGGAATCAGCCCCAGCATTTT.

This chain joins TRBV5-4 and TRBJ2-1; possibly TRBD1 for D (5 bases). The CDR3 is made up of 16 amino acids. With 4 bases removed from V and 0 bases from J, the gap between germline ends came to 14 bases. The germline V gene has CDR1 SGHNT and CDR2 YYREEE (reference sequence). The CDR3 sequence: CASSPPRGGSYNEQFF. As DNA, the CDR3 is TGTGCCAGCAGCCCGCCAAGGGGCGGCTCCTACAATGAGCAGTTCTTC.

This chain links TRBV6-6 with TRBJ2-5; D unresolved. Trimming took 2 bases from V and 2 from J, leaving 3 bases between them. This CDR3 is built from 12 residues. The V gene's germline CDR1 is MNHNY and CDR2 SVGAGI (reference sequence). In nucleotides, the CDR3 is TGTGCCAGCAGTTACCCTCAAGAGACCCAGTACTTC. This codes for CASSYPQETQYF.

The CDR3, as DNA: TGTGCCAGCAGTTTCGGGACAGCTAATCAGCCCCAGCATTTT. Translating gives CASSFGTANQPQHF. This chain joins TRBV6-6 and TRBJ1-5; 7 nucleotides match TRBD1. The CDR3 has 14 residues. The trim removed 4 bases at V and 4 bases at J, leaving 4 bases unmatched. Germline V gene data show CDR1 as MNHNY and CDR2 as SVGAGI (reference sequence).

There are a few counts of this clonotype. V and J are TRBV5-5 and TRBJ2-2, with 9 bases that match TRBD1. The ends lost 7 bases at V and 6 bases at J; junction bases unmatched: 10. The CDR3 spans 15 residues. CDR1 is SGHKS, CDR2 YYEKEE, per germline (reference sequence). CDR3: CASSGQGALAGELFF. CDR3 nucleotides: TGTGCCAGCTCGGGACAGGGAGCTCTGGCCGGGGAGCTGTTTTTT. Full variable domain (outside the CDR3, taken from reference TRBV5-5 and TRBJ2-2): DAGVTQSPTHLIKTRGQQVTLRCSPISGHKSVSWYQQVLGQGPQFIFQYYEKEERGRGNFPDRFSARQFPNYSSELNVNALLLGDSALYLCASSGQGALAGELFFGEGSRLTVL.